A single sample gave rise to the 31 T cell receptor beta chains below, sequenced in a study of cytomegalovirus exposure and HLA in healthy donors. Produced via immunoSEQ multiplex PCR; TCRdb's table is partial and in-frame only. The sample records under 350,000 clones, around 85% being singletons. The sequencing input was PBMCs. The receptors were gathered from a woman aged 18-29 years in good health and CMV-seronegative.

The rearrangement joins TRBV19 to TRBJ1-5; D might be TRBD1 (5 bases). Trimming removed 0 bases at V and 6 bases at J, with 9 bases between. Germline values: CDR1 LNHDA, CDR2 SQIVND (reference sequence). The CDR3 is 14 residues long. The DNA for the CDR3 is TGTGCCAGTAGTATAGAGGGGGGAGGTCAGCCCCAGCATTTT. It is translated as CASSIEGGGQPQHF. The full variable domain, with the rest looked up from reference TRBV19 and TRBJ1-5, is DGGITQSPKYLFRKEGQNVTLSCEQNLNHDAMYWYRQDPGQGLRLIYYSQIVNDFQKGDIAEGYSVSREKKESFPLTVTSAQKNPTAFYLCASSIEGGGQPQHFGDGTRLSIL.

The V gene is TRBV28, the J gene TRBJ1-2; tentative D call: TRBD1 (6 bases). V lost 7 bases and J 8 bases, leaving 23 bases between the germline ends. Germline V gene sequence: CDR1 MDHEN, CDR2 SYDVKM. The CDR3 contains 15 residues. The CDR3: CASNGPFNRDGGYTF. The CDR3 DNA follows: TGTGCCAGCAACGGCCCTTTTAACAGGGATGGGGGCTACACCTTC.

The CDR3 here is CASSPGTGLVDEQFF. The CDR3 DNA reads as TGTGCCAGCAGTCCCGGGACAGGGCTTGTCGATGAGCAGTTCTTC. The chain joins TRBV2 to TRBJ2-1; 9 bases are shared with TRBD1. Germline loops: CDR1 SNHLY, CDR2 FYNNEI. The CDR3 contains 15 residues. The junction had 10 bases not matched to a gene; V was cut back by 5 bases and J by 8 bases.

This clone was detected a few times. J is TRBJ2-7 and V is TRBV5-1; the D gene is possibly TRBD2 (7 bases). Germline V gives CDR1 SGHRS, CDR2 YFSETQ. Between the trimmed V and J ends, which lost 5 bases and 5 bases, there was a span of 11 bases. This CDR3 comprises 12 residues. CDR3 coding DNA: TGCGCCAGCAGGCGGGGGCTTAACGAGCAGTACTTC. Translation gives CASRRGLNEQYF.

The chain links TRBV19 to TRBJ1-2; 8 bases are a match to TRBD1. J lost 10 bases, V lost 3 bases, and 16 bases had no gene match. There are 16 residues in the CDR3. CDR1 is LNHDA, CDR2 SQIVND, per germline (reference sequence). The CDR3 bases are TGTGCCAGTAGTATTATCGACAGGGGTGGTGGTTACGCCTACACCTTC. It translates to CASSIIDRGGGYAYTF.

This sequence joins TRBV19 and TRBJ2-3; D is possibly TRBD2 (5 bases). V was shortened by 3 bases and J by 7 bases, with 8 bases between the two germline ends. The CDR3 is 12 amino acids. CDR1 and CDR2 (germline): LNHDA, SQIVND (reference sequence). The chain's CDR3 is CASSIQRNTQYF. In DNA, the CDR3 is TGTGCCAGTAGTATCCAGCGGAATACGCAGTATTTT.

The V call is TRBV6-5, the J call TRBJ1-1, with 7 bases matching TRBD1. The germline V gene has CDR1 MNHEY and CDR2 SVGAGI. The CDR3 is 13 residues long. Losses at the gene ends were 8 bases for V and 0 bases for J; bases not matched to a gene: 3. This CDR3 reads CASRGGMNTEAFF. The CDR3 bases are TGTGCCAGCCGAGGGGGCATGAACACTGAAGCTTTCTTT.

The chain links TRBV11-3 to TRBJ2-7, with 8 bases fitting TRBD1. The V gene's germline CDR1 is SGHNT and CDR2 YENEEA. Losses at the gene ends were 4 bases for V and 6 bases for J; bases not matched to a gene: 5. The CDR3 is 13 residues long. CDR3 coding DNA: TGTGCCAGCAGCTCTCGGACAGGGATCGAGCAGTACTTC. It codes for CASSSRTGIEQYF.

The rearrangement uses TRBV7-8 and TRBJ2-7; D perhaps matches TRBD2 (6 bases). The ends were cut back, 0 bases at V and 5 bases at J, with 11 bases in the middle. CDR1 is SGHVS, CDR2 FQNEAQ, per germline. The CDR3 totals 14 residues. The CDR3 spells CASSLARLGHEQYF. CDR3 nucleotide sequence: TGTGCCAGCAGCTTAGCCCGACTAGGGCACGAGCAGTACTTC.

The chain links TRBV29-1 to TRBJ2-5; TRBD1 aligns across 7 bases. The V and J ends lost 3 bases and 5 bases, in that order; junction bases with no gene match: 3. The CDR3 is 12 residues long. Germline CDR1 SQVTM, CDR2 ANQGSEA. CDR3: CSVDRGLETQYF. The CDR3 region has the DNA TGCAGCGTTGACAGGGGGTTGGAGACCCAGTACTTC.

This clone has just one count. This sequence joins TRBV5-1 and TRBJ2-2; a possible D gene is TRBD2 (5 bases). This CDR3 comprises 16 residues. CDR1 is SGHRS and CDR2 is YFSETQ in the germline V gene. The ends were cut back, 5 bases at V and 7 bases at J, with 21 bases in the middle. In DNA, the CDR3 is TGCGCCAGCAGGCCATTGGGAGACCACCCGGGCGGGGAGCTGTTTTTT. Translated: CASRPLGDHPGGELFF.

The chain carries TRBV11-2 and TRBJ2-7, with 8 nucleotides matching TRBD2. CDR3 size: 15 residues. The germline V gene has CDR1 SGHAT and CDR2 FQNNGV. With V trimmed by 5 bases and J by 2 bases, 8 bases remained unmatched. CDR3 sequence (DNA): TGTGCCAGCAGCGTAGGGACTAGTCAAACCTACGAGCAGTACTTC. This encodes CASSVGTSQTYEQYF.

CDR3 nucleotide sequence: TGTGCCAGCAGCTTGGTGTCAGGGGGGTACTATGGCTACACCTTC. Translated, it gives CASSLVSGGYYGYTF. This chain joins TRBV7-6 and TRBJ1-2, with TRBD1 matching 7 bases. Looked up from germline, CDR1 is SGHVS and CDR2 is FNYEAQ. The CDR3 is made up of 15 amino acids. V lost 3 bases and J lost 3; bases outside the gene matches: 7. Filled out from reference TRBV7-6 and TRBJ1-2, the complete variable domain reads GAGVSQSPRYKVTKRGQDVALRCDPISGHVSLYWYRQALGQGPEFLTYFNYEAQQDKSGLPNDRFSAERPEGSISTLTIQRTEQRDSAMYRCASSLVSGGYYGYTFGSGTRLTVV.

The V call is TRBV6-4, the J call TRBJ1-1; D perhaps matches TRBD1 (6 bases). V gave up 2 bases and J gave up 11 bases, with 24 bases separating them. CDR3 size: 16 residues. Per germline, CDR1 MRHNA and CDR2 SNTAGT. The CDR3 loop is CASSDASISTGRPAFF. The CDR3 nucleotides are TGTGCCAGCAGTGACGCCTCCATATCCACAGGGCGTCCTGCTTTCTTT.

CDR3 DNA sequence: TGTGCCAGCAGCTTGGGCTCCAGTGCCCGGAGGCTGTTTTTT. Translated, it gives CASSLGSSARRLFF. The V and J genes are TRBV5-6 and TRBJ1-4; D ambiguous. Germline-derived CDR1 and CDR2 are SGHDT and YYEEEE. The V gene lost 0 bases and the J gene lost 14 bases, with 17 bases spanning the gap. The CDR3 spans 14 residues. Combining the CDR3 with reference TRBV5-6 and TRBJ1-4 gives the whole variable domain DAGVTQSPTHLIKTRGQQVTLRCSPKSGHDTVSWYQQALGQGPQFIFQYYEEEERQRGNFPDRFSGHQFPNYSSELNVNALLLGDSALYLCASSLGSSARRLFFGSGTQLSVL.

V gene TRBV18 combines with J gene TRBJ1-2; 9 bases fit TRBD1. CDR1 is KGHSH and CDR2 is LQKENI in the germline V gene. V lost 4 bases and J lost 5; bases outside the gene matches: 5. The CDR3 covers 14 residues. The CDR3 DNA is TGTGCCAGCTCACTGGGACAGGGCCTGTATGGCTACACCTTC. This encodes CASSLGQGLYGYTF.

V and J are TRBV21-1 and TRBJ1-6. TRBV21-1 is deemed a pseudogene. The CDR3 spans 15 residues. For the CDR3, the DNA is TGTGCCAGCAGCAAAGGCTGCGGAAACAACTCACCCCTCCACTTT. This gives the protein CASSKGCGNNSPLHF.

The chain is built from TRBV7-2 and TRBJ2-7, with D perhaps matching TRBD2 (7 bases). CDR3 length equals 16 residues. CDR1 is SGHTA and CDR2 is FQGNSA in the germline V gene. Trimming left V 5 bases short and J 3 bases short, with 20 bases between. The CDR3 coding sequence is TGTGCCAGCAGCCTAAGGGCGGGGGCCGAATTCTACGAGCAGTACTTC. Amino acid sequence: CASSLRAGAEFYEQYF.

The sample holds one count of this clone. The CDR3 protein is CAFGGQLTGELFF. The DNA of the CDR3 is TGTGCCTTCGGGGGACAGTTAACCGGGGAGCTGTTTTTT. The V call is TRBV7-7, the J call TRBJ2-2, with a weak D call TRBD1 (7 bases). This CDR3 is 13 amino acids long. Germline V lookup: CDR1 SSHAT, CDR2 FNYEAQ (reference sequence). The ends were cut back, 11 bases at V and 5 bases at J, with 15 bases in the middle.

The chain uses TRBV7-2 and TRBJ1-5; 9 nucleotides match TRBD1. This CDR3 is built from 17 residues. The J segment lost 1 base and the V segment lost 1 base, leaving 5 bases of the junction unmatched. Germline V CDR1 and CDR2: SGHTA, FQGNSA. CDR3 residues: CASSLGSGTGSNQPQHF. For the CDR3, the DNA is TGTGCCAGCAGCTTAGGCTCTGGGACAGGGAGCAATCAGCCCCAGCATTTT. Full variable domain (missing parts from reference TRBV7-2 and TRBJ1-5): GAGVSQSPSNKVTEKGKDVELRCDPISGHTALYWYRQSLGQGLEFLIYFQGNSAPDKSGLPSDRFSAERTGGSVSTLTIQRTQQEDSAVYLCASSLGSGTGSNQPQHFGDGTRLSIL.

The V and J genes are TRBV29-1 and TRBJ1-1; 11 positions agree with TRBD1. The CDR3 runs 14 residues. Trimming removed 7 bases from V and 8 bases from J; junction bases left unmatched: 12. Germline lookup yields CDR1 SQVTM and CDR2 ANQGSEA. DNA for the CDR3: TGCAGCGCCCCGATCGGACAGGGGGCTCGGGAAGCTTTCTTT. This encodes CSAPIGQGAREAFF. The full variable domain, in which reference TRBV29-1 and TRBJ1-1 provide the parts outside the CDR3, is SAVISQKPSRDICQRGTSLTIQCQVDSQVTMMFWYRQQPGQSLTLIATANQGSEATYESGFVIDKFPISRPNLTFSTLTVSNMSPEDSSIYLCSAPIGQGAREAFFGQGTRLTVV.

This CDR3 is CASSRDRAGEQYF. The CDR3 region has the DNA TGCGCCAGCAGCCGAGACAGGGCCGGCGAGCAGTACTTC. The V and J genes are TRBV5-1 and TRBJ2-7, with 7 bases that match TRBD1. Germline values: CDR1 SGHRS, CDR2 YFSETQ. Unmatched junction bases numbered 7, after V lost 4 bases and J lost 6 bases. This CDR3 contains 13 residues.

This chain uses TRBV6-1 with TRBJ1-3; 10 bases fit TRBD1. CDR3 size: 14 residues. Per germline, CDR1 MNHNS and CDR2 SASEGT. The junction had 3 bases not matched to a gene; V was cut back by 4 bases and J by 6 bases. The CDR3 bases are TGTGCCAGCAGTGTCGGGACAGGGGTAAACACCATATATTTT. This translates into CASSVGTGVNTIYF.

The chain joins TRBV5-4 to TRBJ2-7; 9 bases line up with TRBD1. The V gene end was trimmed by 4 bases and the J gene end by 1 base; junction bases not matched to a gene: 6. The CDR3 has 15 residues. Germline loops: CDR1 SGHNT, CDR2 YYREEE (reference sequence). This chain's CDR3 is CASSQKQGASYEQYF. In DNA, the CDR3 is TGTGCCAGCAGCCAAAAACAGGGGGCATCCTACGAGCAGTACTTC.

The CDR3 DNA is TGCGCCAGCAGCGTTCAGGGGGCTGGCGGGAGGGCCGGTCTTTGGAAAGAGACCCAGTACTTC. Its protein is CASSVQGAGGRAGLWKETQYF. This chain uses TRBV5-1 with TRBJ2-5, with D possibly TRBD2 on 9 matching bases. Germline values: CDR1 SGHRS, CDR2 YFSETQ. The CDR3 sequence is 21 residues long. V was cut by 4 bases and J by 3 bases, with 34 bases left in between.

The chain combines TRBV27 with TRBJ2-5; 16 bases match TRBD2. Trimming at V came to 8 bases and at J to 3 bases, leaving 3 bases not matched to a gene. This CDR3 is 15 amino acids long. Germline CDR1 and CDR2: MNHEY and SMNVEV (reference sequence). The CDR3 here is CASGTSGGAEETQYF. CDR3 bases: TGTGCCAGCGGGACTAGCGGGGGGGCCGAAGAGACCCAGTACTTC.

The V and J genes are TRBV5-1 and TRBJ2-3; D remains ambiguous. V lost 0 bases, J lost 1 base, and 12 bases lay in between. The CDR3 is 16 residues long. Germline lookup yields CDR1 SGHRS and CDR2 YFSETQ. DNA for the CDR3: TGCGCCAGCAGCTTGGTTGGCGGCCCACGCACAGATACGCAGTATTTT. Its translation: CASSLVGGPRTDTQYF.

This chain connects TRBV7-3 to TRBJ2-2; a possible D gene is TRBD1 (7 bases). V was cut by 5 bases and J by 4 bases, with 14 bases left in between. There are 15 residues in the CDR3. Germline V gene lookup returns CDR1 SGHTA and CDR2 FQGTGA. The DNA for the CDR3 is TGTGCCAGCAGCCAGACAGGGCGGGGCACCGGGGAGCTGTTTTTT. As protein: CASSQTGRGTGELFF.

This clone turned up a few times. The chain employs TRBV2 and TRBJ1-2, with 8 bases identical to TRBD1. The germline CDR1 and CDR2 sequences are SNHLY and FYNNEI. The CDR3 runs 12 residues. The V gene end was trimmed by 5 bases and the J gene end by 8 bases; junction bases not matched to a gene: 4. The CDR3 sequence: CASSHRGGGYTF. The DNA of the CDR3 is TGTGCCAGCAGTCACAGGGGGGGAGGCTACACCTTC.

J is TRBJ1-6 and V is TRBV19; D may be TRBD1 (5 bases). V lost 3 bases, J lost 7 bases, and 10 bases lay in between. The germline V gene has CDR1 LNHDA and CDR2 SQIVND (reference sequence). This CDR3 spans 14 amino acids. CDR3 coding DNA: TGTGCCAGTAGTATGGGGCGTCCAAATTCACCCCTCCACTTT. It encodes CASSMGRPNSPLHF.

A few counts support this clone. The chain is built from TRBV28 and TRBJ2-7, with TRBD2 matching over 7 bases. The V segment lost 4 bases and the J segment 6 bases; nucleotides outside the gene matches: 3. The germline V gene has CDR1 MDHEN and CDR2 SYDVKM. This CDR3 has 12 amino acids. The CDR3 nucleotides read TGTGCCAGCAGTTACCGGGAGGCCGAGCAGTACTTC. It translates to CASSYREAEQYF.